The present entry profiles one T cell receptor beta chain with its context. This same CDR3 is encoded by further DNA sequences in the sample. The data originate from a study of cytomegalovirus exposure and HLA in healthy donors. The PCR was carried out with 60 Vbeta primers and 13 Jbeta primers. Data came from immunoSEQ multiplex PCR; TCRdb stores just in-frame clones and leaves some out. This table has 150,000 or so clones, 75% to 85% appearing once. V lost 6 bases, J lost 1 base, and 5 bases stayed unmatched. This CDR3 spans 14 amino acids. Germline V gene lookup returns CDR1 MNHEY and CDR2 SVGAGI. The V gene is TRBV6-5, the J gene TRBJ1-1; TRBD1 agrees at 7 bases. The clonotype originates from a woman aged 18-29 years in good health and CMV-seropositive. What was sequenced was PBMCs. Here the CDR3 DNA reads TGTGCCAGCAGACGACAGGGAGGGAACACTGAAGCTTTCTTT. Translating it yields CASRRQGGNTEAFF.